Included here is one T cell receptor (beta chain) sequence, with context. The record originates from a study of shared clonotypes between healthy human individuals. All donors qualified as healthy HIV-negative adults and had experienced no recent acute infections or vaccinations. It was into CD45RA+ naive and CD45RA-negative memory subsets that the CD4+ cells were split. This CDR3 contains 15 residues. V was clipped by 4 bases and J by 8 bases, with 20 bases between them. Germline V gene sequence: CDR1 LNHDA, CDR2 SQIVND (reference sequence). TCRdb keeps only in-frame clones here, not all; method: immunoSEQ multiplex PCR. In the table there are about 2,500,000 clones, just over 90% of which are singletons.

The chain uses TRBV19 and TRBJ1-1, with TRBD1 as a possible D gene (5 bases). This receptor was taken from a man aged 18-30 years in good health. Sequencing was carried out using naive CD4+ T cells sorted from blood. Subset noted: CD45RA+ positively selected. CDR3 nucleotides: TGTGCCAGTAGTACAGCCCTAGCCCGCAGGGAGGAAGCTTTCTTT. This gives the protein CASSTALARREEAFF.